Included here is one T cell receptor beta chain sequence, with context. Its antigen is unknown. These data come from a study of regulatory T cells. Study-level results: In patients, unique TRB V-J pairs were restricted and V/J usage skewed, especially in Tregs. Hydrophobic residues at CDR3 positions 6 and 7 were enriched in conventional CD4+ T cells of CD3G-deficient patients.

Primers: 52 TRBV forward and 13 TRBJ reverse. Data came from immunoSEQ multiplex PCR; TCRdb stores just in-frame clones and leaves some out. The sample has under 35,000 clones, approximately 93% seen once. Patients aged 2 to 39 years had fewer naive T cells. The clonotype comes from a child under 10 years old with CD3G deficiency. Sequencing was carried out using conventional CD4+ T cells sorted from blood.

The CDR3 is CASSSRAGYHEQFF. The DNA of the CDR3 is TGTGCCAGCAGCTCTAGGGCGGGGTATCATGAGCAGTTCTTC. V gene TRBV7-9 combines with J gene TRBJ2-1; D is perhaps TRBD2 (6 bases). Germline V CDR1 and CDR2: SEHNR, FQNEAQ (reference sequence). Trimming stripped 4 bases from V and 8 bases from J, with 15 bases between. The CDR3 has 14 amino acids.